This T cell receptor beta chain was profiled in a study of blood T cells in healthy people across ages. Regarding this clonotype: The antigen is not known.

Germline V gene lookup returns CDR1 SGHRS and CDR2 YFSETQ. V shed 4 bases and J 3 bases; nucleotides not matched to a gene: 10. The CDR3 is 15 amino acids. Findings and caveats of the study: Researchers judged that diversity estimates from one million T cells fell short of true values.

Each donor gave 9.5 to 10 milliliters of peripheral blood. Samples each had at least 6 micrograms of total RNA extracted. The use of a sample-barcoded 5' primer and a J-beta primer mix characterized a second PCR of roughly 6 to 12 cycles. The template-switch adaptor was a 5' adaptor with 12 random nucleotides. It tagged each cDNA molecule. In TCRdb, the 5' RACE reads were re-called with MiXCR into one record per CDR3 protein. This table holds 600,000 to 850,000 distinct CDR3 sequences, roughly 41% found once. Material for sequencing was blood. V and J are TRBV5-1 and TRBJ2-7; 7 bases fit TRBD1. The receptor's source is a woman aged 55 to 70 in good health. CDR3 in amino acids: CASSKGTDFNYEQYF. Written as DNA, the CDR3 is TGCGCCAGCAGCAAAGGGACAGATTTTAACTACGAGCAGTACTTC.